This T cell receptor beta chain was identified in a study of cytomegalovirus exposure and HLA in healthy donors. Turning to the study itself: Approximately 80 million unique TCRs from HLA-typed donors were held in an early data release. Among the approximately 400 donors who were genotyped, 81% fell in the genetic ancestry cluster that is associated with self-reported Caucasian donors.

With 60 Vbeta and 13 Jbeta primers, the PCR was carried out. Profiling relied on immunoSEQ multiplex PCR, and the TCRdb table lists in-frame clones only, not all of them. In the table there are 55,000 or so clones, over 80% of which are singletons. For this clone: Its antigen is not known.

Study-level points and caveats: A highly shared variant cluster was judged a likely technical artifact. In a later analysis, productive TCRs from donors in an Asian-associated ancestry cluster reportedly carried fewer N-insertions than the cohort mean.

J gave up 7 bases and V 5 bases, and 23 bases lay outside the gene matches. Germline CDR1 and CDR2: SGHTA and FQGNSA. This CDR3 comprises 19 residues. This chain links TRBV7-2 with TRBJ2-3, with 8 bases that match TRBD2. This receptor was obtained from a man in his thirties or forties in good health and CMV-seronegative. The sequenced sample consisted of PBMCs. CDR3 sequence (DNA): TGTGCCAGCAGCCGTAACCCGAATCCGGCTAGCGGGCTTGGGAATACGCAGTATTTT. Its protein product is CASSRNPNPASGLGNTQYF. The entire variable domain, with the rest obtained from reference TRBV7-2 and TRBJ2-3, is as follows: GAGVSQSPSNKVTEKGKDVELRCDPISGHTALYWYRQSLGQGLEFLIYFQGNSAPDKSGLPSDRFSAERTGGSVSTLTIQRTQQEDSAVYLCASSRNPNPASGLGNTQYFGPGTRLTVL.